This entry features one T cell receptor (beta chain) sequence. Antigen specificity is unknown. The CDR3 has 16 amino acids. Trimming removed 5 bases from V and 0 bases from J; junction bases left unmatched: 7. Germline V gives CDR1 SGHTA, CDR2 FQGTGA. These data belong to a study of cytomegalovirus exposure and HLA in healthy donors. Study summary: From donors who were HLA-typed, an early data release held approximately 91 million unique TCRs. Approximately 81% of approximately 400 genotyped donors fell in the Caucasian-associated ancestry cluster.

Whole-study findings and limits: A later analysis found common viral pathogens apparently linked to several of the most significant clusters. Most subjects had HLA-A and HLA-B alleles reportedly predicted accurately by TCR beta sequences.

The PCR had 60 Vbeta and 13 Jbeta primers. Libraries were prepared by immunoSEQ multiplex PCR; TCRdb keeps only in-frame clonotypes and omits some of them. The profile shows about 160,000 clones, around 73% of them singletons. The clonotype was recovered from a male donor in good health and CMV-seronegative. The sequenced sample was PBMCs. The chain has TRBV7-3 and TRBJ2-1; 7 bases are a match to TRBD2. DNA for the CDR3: TGTGCCAGCAGCCACTATGCGGGGGTCTCCTACAATGAGCAGTTCTTC. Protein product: CASSHYAGVSYNEQFF.